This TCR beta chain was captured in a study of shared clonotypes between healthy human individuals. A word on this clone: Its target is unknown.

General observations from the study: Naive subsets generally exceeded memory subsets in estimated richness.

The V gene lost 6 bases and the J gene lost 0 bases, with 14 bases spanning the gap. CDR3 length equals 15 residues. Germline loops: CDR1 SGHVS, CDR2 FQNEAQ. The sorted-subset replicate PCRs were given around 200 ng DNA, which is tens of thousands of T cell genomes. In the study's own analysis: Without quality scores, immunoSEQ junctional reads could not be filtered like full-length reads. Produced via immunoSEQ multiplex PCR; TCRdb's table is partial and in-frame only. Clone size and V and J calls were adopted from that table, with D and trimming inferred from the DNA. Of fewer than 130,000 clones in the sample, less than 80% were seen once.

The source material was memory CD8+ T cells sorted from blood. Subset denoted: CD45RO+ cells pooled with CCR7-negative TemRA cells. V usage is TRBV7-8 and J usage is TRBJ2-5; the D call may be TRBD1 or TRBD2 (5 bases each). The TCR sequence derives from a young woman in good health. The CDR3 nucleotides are TGTGCCAGCAGTAGCACCCAGGGAGACCAAGAGACCCAGTACTTC. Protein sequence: CASSSTQGDQETQYF. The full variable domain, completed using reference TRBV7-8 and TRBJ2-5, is GAGVSQSPRYKVAKRGQDVALRCDPISGHVSLFWYQQALGQGPEFLTYFQNEAQLDKSGLPSDRFFAERPEGSVSTLKIQRTQQEDSAVYLCASSSTQGDQETQYFGPGTRLLVL.